The 21 T cell receptor beta chains below come from one sample, sequenced in a study of CD8+CD57+ T cells in acquired aplastic anemia. The study profiled TCR beta VDJ and CDR3 using genomic DNA as template. TCRdb re-analysed the reads in MiXCR, keeping a single row per CDR3 protein. The repertoire holds roughly 250,000 distinct CDR3 sequences, with 65% to 90% as singletons. Patients sequenced had flow cytometry evidence of CD8+CD57+ cell expansion. Specimen: sorted CD4+, CD8+, or CD8+CD57+ T cells (not recorded which) from PBMCs. The receptors were sampled from a human donor with aplastic anemia.

The genes are TRBV29-1 and TRBJ1-2; D unclear. Germline values: CDR1 SQVTM, CDR2 ANQGSEA. V lost 5 bases and J 1 base, leaving 14 bases between the germline ends. The CDR3 consists of 14 residues. In nucleotides, the CDR3 is TGCAGCGTTCTTCCGTCAGTACTTAACTATGGCTACACCTTC. This encodes CSVLPSVLNYGYTF.

V usage is TRBV12-3 or TRBV12-4 and J usage is TRBJ2-1; TRBD2 might be the D (6 bases). This CDR3 contains 16 residues. Trimming took off 3 bases at V and 8 bases at J, with 20 bases between the two ends. The CDR3 DNA follows: TGTGCCAGCAGTTTTAACAGTAGCGGTTTGAGCGATGAGCAGTTCTTC. Translating it yields CASSFNSSGLSDEQFF.

This clonotype has a count of ten or more. V and J are TRBV7-9 and TRBJ2-6, with 7 bases fitting TRBD1. The CDR3 length is 17 residues. Germline V gives CDR1 SEHNR, CDR2 FQNEAQ (reference sequence). J was trimmed by 4 bases and V by 5 bases; bases with no gene match: 11. The CDR3 DNA is TGTGCCAGCAGCACATTACCTACAGGGGCAGGGGCCAACGTCCTGACTTTC. Translation: CASSTLPTGAGANVLTF.

The chain recombines TRBV9 with TRBJ2-2, with D possibly TRBD2 on 5 matching bases. The CDR3 length is 15 residues. Deletions cut 7 bases from V and 15 bases from J, with 28 bases between. CDR1 and CDR2 from the germline V gene are SGDLS and YYNGEE. CDR3 sequence: CASGGAGNNQYFVFF. The CDR3 DNA sequence: TGTGCCAGCGGAGGAGCTGGGAACAATCAGTACTTCGTGTTTTTT.

The chain combines TRBV11-1 with TRBJ1-5; the D is unclear. The CDR3 has 16 amino acids. CDR1 and CDR2 (germline): SGHAT, FQDESV (reference sequence). Trimming pared 1 base from V and 2 bases from J, leaving 12 bases between. CDR3 in amino acids: CASSLELNSRNQPQHF. The DNA of the CDR3 is TGTGCCAGCAGCTTAGAGCTAAACAGCCGCAATCAGCCCCAGCATTTT.

A note on this clonotype: A junction end diverges from the germline sequence, so it may reflect a read error. The J gene is TRBJ2-3, the V gene TRBV7-9; perhaps TRBD2 as D (6 bases). This CDR3 region has 14 residues. The V gene's germline CDR1 is SEHNR and CDR2 FQNEAQ (reference sequence). The CDR3 protein is CASSFEGGPGTQEF. In nucleotides, the CDR3 is TGTGCCAGCAGCTTTGAGGGAGGTCCCGGTACGCAGGAGTTT.

The chain combines TRBV11-3 with TRBJ2-1; D perhaps matches TRBD1 (6 bases). The CDR3 is 16 residues long. Trimming stripped 2 bases from V and 6 bases from J, with 17 bases between. Germline loops: CDR1 SGHNT, CDR2 YENEEA. CDR3 amino acids: CASSLTLTGGFNEQFF. CDR3 sequence (DNA): TGTGCCAGCAGCTTAACTCTGACAGGCGGTTTCAATGAGCAGTTCTTC.

On this clonotype itself: Relative to the germline gene, one junction end is altered; a read error may explain this. V and J are TRBV25-1 and TRBJ2-2; TRBD1 matches at 7 bases. Per the germline V gene, CDR1 is MGHDK and CDR2 is SYGVNS. This CDR3 is built from 15 residues. CDR3 amino acids: CASSQEGQITGELFF. The CDR3 coding sequence is TGCGCCAGCAGCCAAGAGGGACAGATCACCGGGGAGCTGTTTTTT.

This chain uses TRBV9 with TRBJ2-7; D possibly corresponds to TRBD2 (6 bases). V was trimmed by 2 bases and J by 11 bases, leaving 23 bases between them. The CDR3 is 15 residues long. Germline CDR1 is SGDLS and CDR2 is YYNGEE. DNA of the CDR3: TGTGCCAGCAGCGTGGGGGACCGAAAGGGAGGAAACAAGTACGTC. This sequence encodes CASSVGDRKGGNKYV.

The V call is TRBV7-9, the J call TRBJ2-3; D ambiguous. The V gene lost 8 bases and the J gene lost 9 bases, with 18 bases spanning the gap. The CDR3 spans 13 residues. Germline values: CDR1 SEHNR, CDR2 FQNEAQ (reference sequence). CDR3 protein: CASGVGRGATQYF. In DNA, the CDR3 is TGTGCCAGCGGGGTCGGGCGAGGAGCCACGCAGTATTTT.

This clonotype is a singleton in its sample. The V call is TRBV11-2, the J call TRBJ2-7, with 7 bases that match TRBD1. This CDR3 contains 18 residues. In germline, CDR1 is SGHAT, CDR2 FQNNGV. J was trimmed by 1 base and V by 7 bases; bases with no gene match: 19. The CDR3 region is CASTYSSRGTALSYEQYV. CDR3 DNA sequence: TGTGCCAGCACCTACTCATCCCGAGGGACAGCCCTTTCCTACGAGCAGTACGTC.

There are many counts of this clonotype. The chain links TRBV4-1 to TRBJ2-1, with D possibly being TRBD1 (5 bases). The CDR3 length is 15 residues. V lost 2 bases to trimming and J lost 3 bases, with 11 bases between them. Germline CDR1 MGHRA, CDR2 YSYEKL. Written as DNA, the CDR3 is TGCGCCAGCAGCCAAAGGGTGGACAACTACAATGAGCAGTTCTTC. Its protein product is CASSQRVDNYNEQFF.

Remarks on this clonotype: The DNA is omitted, as the CDR3 cannot be located on it reliably, and the CDR3 follows TCRdb's listing. The chain is built from TRBV7-9 and TRBJ2-3. The germline CDR1 and CDR2 sequences are SEHNR and FQNEAQ (reference sequence). The CDR3 length equals 14 residues, ends included. CDR3 amino acids: CASSSAAREQFFGF.

As for this clonotype: A junction boundary mismatches the germline segment, possibly from a read error. V gene TRBV7-9 combines with J gene TRBJ2-5; possibly TRBD1 for D (6 bases). From germline, CDR1 is SEHNR and CDR2 FQNEAQ (reference sequence). The CDR3 length is 14 residues. CDR3: CASSSARNRVNSTF. DNA for the CDR3: TGTGCCAGCAGCTCAGCCAGAAACAGGGTGAACAGCACATTT. The variable domain in full, completed from reference TRBV7-9 and TRBJ2-5, reads DTGVSQNPRHKITKRGQNVTFRCDPISEHNRLYWYRQTLGQGPEFLTYFQNEAQLEKSRLLSDRFSAERPKGSFSTLEIQRTEQGDSAMYLCASSSARNRVNSTFGPGTRLLVL.

V usage is TRBV11-1 and J usage is TRBJ2-3; the D gene is possibly TRBD2 (5 bases). The CDR3 totals 14 residues. Germline loops: CDR1 SGHAT, CDR2 FQDESV (reference sequence). The germline V and J ends were trimmed by 3 bases and 6 bases, with 13 bases remaining between them. As DNA, the CDR3 is TGTGCCAGCAGCTTTCCGGGAAGCGGCGATACGCAGTATTTT. It is translated as CASSFPGSGDTQYF. Complete variable domain (other parts from reference TRBV11-1 and TRBJ2-3): EAEVAQSPRYKITEKSQAVAFWCDPISGHATLYWYRQILGQGPELLVQFQDESVVDDSQLPKDRFSAERLKGVDSTLKIQPAELGDSAMYLCASSFPGSGDTQYFGPGTRLTVL.

V usage is TRBV10-3 and J usage is TRBJ1-5, with 7 bases lining up with TRBD1. Per germline, CDR1 ENHRY and CDR2 SYGVKD. The CDR3 totals 15 residues. Losses at the gene ends were 6 bases for V and 3 bases for J; bases not matched to a gene: 8. The CDR3, as DNA: TGTGCCATCAGCCAGGGGGACGTCCTCAATCAGCCCCAGCATTTT. Residues: CAISQGDVLNQPQHF.

The chain joins TRBV15 to TRBJ2-7; D may correspond to TRBD1 or TRBD2 (6 bases each). This CDR3 comprises 14 residues. The germline V gene has CDR1 LNHNV and CDR2 YYDKDF (reference sequence). The CDR3 bases are TGTGCCAGCAGCAGAGGAACGGGGGCAGGGAAGCAGTACGTC. It yields the protein CASSRGTGAGKQYV.

This chain links TRBV10-3 with TRBJ1-2, with D hard to call. This CDR3 has 9 amino acids. V was trimmed by 4 bases and J by 8 bases, leaving 2 bases between them. The germline V gene has CDR1 ENHRY and CDR2 SYGVKD. The CDR3 here is CAISVGYTF. In DNA, the CDR3 is TGTGCCATCAGTGTCGGCTACACCTTC.

This clonotype was counted a single time. The chain couples TRBV7-9 to TRBJ2-1, with 9 bases that match TRBD1. Trimming cost V 6 bases and J 13 bases; bases outside gene matches: 16. Germline values: CDR1 SEHNR, CDR2 FQNEAQ (reference sequence). CDR3 size: 15 residues. The CDR3 is CASSGTGSANTEQFF. The CDR3 DNA is TGTGCCAGCAGTGGGACAGGGAGTGCTAACACTGAACAGTTCTTC.

The chain carries TRBV7-3 and TRBJ1-6, with D possibly TRBD1 on 5 matching bases. Trimming stripped 2 bases from V and 15 bases from J, with 23 bases between. The CDR3 is 16 residues long. Looked up from germline, CDR1 is SGHTA and CDR2 is FQGTGA. The CDR3 nucleotides are TGTGCCAGCAGCTTAGGGGCCAGCGGCTATAAACCACGCCTCCACTTT. Translated: CASSLGASGYKPRLHF. Looking up the rest from reference TRBV7-3 and TRBJ1-6 gives the full variable domain: GAGVSQTPSNKVTEKGKYVELRCDPISGHTALYWYRQSLGQGPEFLIYFQGTGAADDSGLPNDRFFAVRPEGSVSTLKIQRTERGDSAVYLCASSLGASGYKPRLHFGNGTRLTVT.

As concerns this clonotype: The germline gene is not matched at one end of the junction; a read error may be the cause. The chain employs TRBV9 and TRBJ2-7; TRBD2 is a possible D gene (6 bases). The CDR3 sequence is 16 residues long. Germline assignment: CDR1 SGDLS and CDR2 YYNGEE. CDR3 sequence (DNA): TGTGCCAGCAGCGGTGACACGTCCTGCGGGAACTACAAGCAGTACTTC. It specifies CASSGDTSCGNYKQYF.